The sequence of this T cell receptor (beta chain) was determined in a study of human T cells and chemical hapten exposure. V lost 2 bases and J lost 6, with 13 bases in between. Germline-derived CDR1 and CDR2 are DFQATT and SNEGSKA (reference sequence). The CDR3 extends over 14 amino acids. The time point: patch test 1, 2 weeks after DPC sensitization. Documented treatment: therapeutic diphenylcyclopropenone sensitization with weekly scalp DPC. Via MiXCR, TCRdb re-called the RACE reads, giving one row per CDR3 protein. The sample lists some 70,000 distinct CDR3 sequences, around a third seen once, with around 8.9% in the top ten.

The sequences come from whole blood, collected in connection with sensitization to the hapten diphenylcyclopropenone (DPC). The V and J genes are TRBV20-1 and TRBJ1-4; D possibly corresponds to TRBD1 (5 bases). The sequence came from a man aged 35 to 55 with alopecia areata. Some clones in this sample may be carry-over from other donors' samples. The CDR3, as DNA: TGCAGTGCTAGAAGGGGACGTGGTGATGAAAAACTGTTTTTT. This sequence encodes CSARRGRGDEKLFF.